This T cell receptor (beta chain) was recovered during a study of blood T cell repertoires in COVID-19. From germline, CDR1 is SEHNR and CDR2 FQNEAQ (reference sequence). With 3 bases removed from V and 4 bases from J, the gap between germline ends came to 11 bases. There are 14 residues in the CDR3. The assay was immunoSEQ multiplex PCR, and TCRdb's table has in-frame clones only and misses some. This repertoire shows over 300,000 clones, 85% found once; its top ten account for around 6.9%. This clonotype was obtained from a human donor in a cohort sampled during active COVID-19. The chain employs TRBV7-9 and TRBJ2-3; maybe TRBD2 (6 bases). The material sequenced was peripheral blood. CDR3 in amino acids: CASSLGGIADTQYF. Here the CDR3 DNA reads TGTGCCAGCAGCTTGGGGGGTATTGCAGATACGCAGTATTTT.